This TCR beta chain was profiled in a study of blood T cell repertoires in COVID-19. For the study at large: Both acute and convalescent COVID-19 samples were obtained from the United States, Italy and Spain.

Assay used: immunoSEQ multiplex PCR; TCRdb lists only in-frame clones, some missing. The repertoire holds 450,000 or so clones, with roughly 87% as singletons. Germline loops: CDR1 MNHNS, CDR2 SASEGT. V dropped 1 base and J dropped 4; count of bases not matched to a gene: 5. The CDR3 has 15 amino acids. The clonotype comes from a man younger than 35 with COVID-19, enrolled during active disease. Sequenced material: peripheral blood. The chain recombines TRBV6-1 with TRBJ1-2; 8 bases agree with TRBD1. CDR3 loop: CASSEEQGDLYGYTF. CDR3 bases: TGTGCCAGCAGTGAAGAACAGGGGGACCTCTATGGCTACACCTTC.